Presented here are 16 T cell receptor beta chains from one specimen sequenced in a study of blood T cells in healthy people across ages. Alongside a J-beta primer mix, a sample-barcoded 5' primer served in a second PCR lasting about 7 to 11 cycles. Using its own MiXCR run on the 5' RACE reads, TCRdb lists one record per CDR3 protein. The sample has around 870,000 distinct CDR3 sequences, 25% to 35% seen once. What was sequenced was blood. The receptors were gathered from an elderly woman in good health.

The V gene is TRBV12-3 or TRBV12-4, the J gene TRBJ2-2; D is perhaps TRBD1 or TRBD2 (5 bases each). The length of the CDR3 is 20 residues. The germline V and J ends were trimmed by 7 bases and 2 bases, with 29 bases remaining between them. The CDR3 loop is CASKGFGTRALGPNTGELFF. In DNA, the CDR3 is TGTGCCAGCAAGGGGTTCGGCACTAGAGCCCTCGGCCCAAACACCGGGGAGCTGTTTTTT.

This chain joins TRBV18 and TRBJ2-6, with D perhaps TRBD1 (6 bases). Between the trimmed V and J ends, which lost 6 bases and 2 bases, there was a span of 11 bases. This CDR3 is built from 15 residues. Looked up from germline, CDR1 is KGHSH and CDR2 is LQKENI. In DNA, the CDR3 is TGTGCCAGCTCCCGACAGGATGCTGGGGCCAACGTCCTGACTTTC. This translates into CASSRQDAGANVLTF.

This chain links TRBV7-2 with TRBJ1-6, with D unclear. V shed 0 bases and J shed 10 bases, with 13 bases lying between them. Germline lookup yields CDR1 SGHTA and CDR2 FQGNSA. The CDR3 length is 15 residues. The DNA for the CDR3 is TGTGCCAGCAGCTTAGCAGGCAATAGAGGATCACCCCTCCACTTT. It yields the protein CASSLAGNRGSPLHF.

Ten or more counts support this clonotype. The chain couples TRBV28 to TRBJ2-3; 7 bases match TRBD2. V lost 7 bases to trimming and J lost 2 bases; unmatched junction nucleotides: 9. The CDR3 is made up of 15 amino acids. Germline V gene data show CDR1 as MDHEN and CDR2 as SYDVKM. The chain's CDR3 is CASTWGGKPTDTQYF. The CDR3 nucleotides read TGTGCCAGCACCTGGGGGGGGAAGCCCACAGATACGCAGTATTTT.

This clonotype came up many times. CDR3 region: CASSGRQGSINEQFF. In DNA form, the CDR3 reads TGCGCCAGCAGCGGACGACAGGGGTCAATCAATGAGCAGTTCTTC. The V and J genes are TRBV5-1 and TRBJ2-1; 8 nucleotides align to TRBD1. Germline values: CDR1 SGHRS, CDR2 YFSETQ. The V gene end was trimmed by 4 bases and the J gene end by 6 bases; junction bases not matched to a gene: 9. This CDR3 has 15 residues. Complete variable domain (other parts from reference TRBV5-1 and TRBJ2-1): KAGVTQTPRYLIKTRGQQVTLSCSPISGHRSVSWYQQTPGQGLQFLFEYFSETQRNKGNFPGRFSGRQFSNSRSEMNVSTLELGDSALYLCASSGRQGSINEQFFGPGTRLTVL.

The table lists this clonotype with many counts. The gene calls are TRBV25-1 and TRBJ1-2; tentative D call: TRBD1 (6 bases). The CDR3 sequence is 14 residues long. Germline V lookup: CDR1 MGHDK, CDR2 SYGVNS. Trimming stripped 3 bases from V and 2 bases from J, with 10 bases between. The CDR3 is CASSEGTGNYGYTF. The CDR3 region has the DNA TGTGCCAGCAGTGAGGGCACAGGGAACTATGGCTACACCTTC.

This clonotype came up many times. J is TRBJ2-1 and V is TRBV6-5, with D perhaps being TRBD1 or TRBD2 (6 bases each). CDR3 length: 14 residues. V lost 0 bases and J 4 bases, leaving 7 bases between the germline ends. CDR1 is MNHEY and CDR2 is SVGAGI in the germline V gene. CDR3 loop: CASSYSGGYNEQFF. The DNA of the CDR3 is TGTGCCAGCAGTTACTCAGGGGGGTACAATGAGCAGTTCTTC.

This chain uses TRBV15 with TRBJ2-3, with 11 bases fitting TRBD2. V lost 4 bases to trimming and J lost 1 base; unmatched junction nucleotides: 4. This CDR3 has 16 amino acids. CDR1 and CDR2 from the germline V gene are LNHNV and YYDKDF (reference sequence). Here the CDR3 DNA reads TGTGCCACCAGCAAAAAGACTAGCGGGGGCACAGATACGCAGTATTTT. This gives the protein CATSKKTSGGTDTQYF. The full variable domain, in which reference TRBV15 and TRBJ2-3 provide the parts outside the CDR3, is DAMVIQNPRYQVTQFGKPVTLSCSQTLNHNVMYWYQQKSSQAPKLLFHYYDKDFNNEADTPDNFQSRRPNTSFCFLDIRSPGLGDTAMYLCATSKKTSGGTDTQYFGPGTRLTVL.

This clonotype was seen repeatedly, ten times or more. The chain uses TRBV5-1 and TRBJ2-3, with TRBD2 matching over 8 bases. The CDR3 consists of 14 residues. Germline values: CDR1 SGHRS, CDR2 YFSETQ. The J segment lost 5 bases and the V segment lost 4 bases, leaving 6 bases of the junction unmatched. CDR3 sequence reads: CASSPGGAEDTQYF. As DNA, the CDR3 is TGCGCCAGCAGCCCCGGGGGGGCAGAAGATACGCAGTATTTT.

This clonotype was observed many times. V gene TRBV20-1 combines with J gene TRBJ1-2; 7 bases are a match to TRBD1. The length of the CDR3 is 16 residues. The V gene's germline CDR1 is DFQATT and CDR2 SNEGSKA (reference sequence). The junction had 12 bases not matched to a gene; V was cut back by 1 base and J by 4 bases. CDR3 sequence: CSARVSRTGGGYGYTF. DNA for the CDR3: TGCAGTGCTAGAGTCTCCCGGACAGGAGGGGGCTATGGCTACACCTTC.

There are many counts of this clonotype. The CDR3 coding sequence is TGTGCCAGCAGTTACGCACCAGCTACCTCCTACGAGCAGTACTTC. Translated, it gives CASSYAPATSYEQYF. The chain employs TRBV6-2 or TRBV6-3 and TRBJ2-7; no reliable D call. The CDR3 runs to 15 residues. CDR1 and CDR2 (germline): MNHEY, SVGEGT. V was cut by 2 bases and J by 0 bases, with 11 bases left in between.

This clonotype was recorded at least ten times. This sequence joins TRBV7-2 and TRBJ2-3; 8 nucleotides align to TRBD1. This CDR3 spans 15 amino acids. V trimming: 1 base; J trimming: 1 base; junction bases outside the gene matches: 1. CDR1 is SGHTA, CDR2 FQGNSA, per germline. The CDR3 sequence: CASSLVGQGTDTQYF. CDR3 bases: TGTGCCAGCAGCTTAGTGGGACAGGGCACAGATACGCAGTATTTT.

This clonotype has more than one count but fewer than ten. This could be a read error, since a much larger clone is one nucleotide away. This chain links TRBV12-3 or TRBV12-4 with TRBJ1-5, with 8 bases matching TRBD1. The CDR3 has 16 amino acids. Losses at the gene ends were 5 bases for V and 5 bases for J; bases not matched to a gene: 11. The CDR3 nucleotides are TGTGCCAGCAGTCCCGACAGGGGCAGTCGCGATCAGCCCCAGCATTTT. Protein product: CASSPDRGSRDQPQHF.

This clonotype was picked up many times. Here the CDR3 reads CSAQGKNTDTQYF. In DNA form, the CDR3 reads TGCAGTGCTCAGGGGAAAAACACAGATACGCAGTATTTT. The chain employs TRBV20-1 and TRBJ2-3; possibly TRBD1 for D (6 bases). The CDR3 contains 13 residues. V was clipped by 5 bases and J by 2 bases, with 11 bases between them. CDR1 and CDR2 from the germline V gene are DFQATT and SNEGSKA (reference sequence).

The rearrangement uses TRBV6-2 or TRBV6-3 and TRBJ2-2; 9 positions match TRBD1. The V gene's germline CDR1 is MNHEY and CDR2 SVGEGT. This CDR3 spans 16 amino acids. V lost 7 bases and J lost 7; bases outside the gene matches: 13. As DNA, the CDR3 is TGTGCCAGCAAGTTACTAACAGGGGGCGCCGGCGGGGAGCTGTTTTTT. Encoded protein: CASKLLTGGAGGELFF.

Note on this clonotype: A single base separates this from a much larger clone, so it may be a read error. The J gene is TRBJ1-2, the V gene TRBV4-3, with D tentatively TRBD1 (5 bases). Trimming stripped 1 base from V and 10 bases from J, with 13 bases between. This CDR3 has 13 residues. The germline V gene encodes CDR1 LGHNA and CDR2 YSLEER. The CDR3 region has the DNA TGCGCCAGCAGCCAAGGAGTGGGGCAGGACTACACCTTC. This sequence encodes CASSQGVGQDYTF.